This TCR beta chain was identified in a study of identical twins. Study findings and constraints: Cord blood's abundant beta clonotypes had fewer insertions, unlike memory repertoires. Invariant T cells like MAIT and iNKT could partly confound the zero-insertion analyses.

After removal of 3 bases from V and 4 bases from J, the junction contained 5 bases not matched to a gene. CDR1 DFQATT and CDR2 SNEGSKA come from the germline V gene (reference sequence). The CDR3 extends over 15 amino acids. With no exceptions, donors were healthy Caucasians. Addition of a universal primer site occurred through template switching, and cDNA carried unique molecular identifiers. TCRdb called the 5' RACE reads again in MiXCR, with one record for every CDR3 protein. Of about 530,000 distinct CDR3 sequences listed, about 20% are singletons. Concerning this clonotype itself: Antigen: not known.

A further study also used this sample, focusing on yellow fever vaccine responses in identical twins.

The sequenced sample was CD4+ T cells sorted from blood. V usage is TRBV20-1 and J usage is TRBJ2-1, with 11 bases matching TRBD2. This sequence originates from a woman between 18 and 29 years old in good health. The CDR3 is CSARRWTSGYNEQFF. CDR3 DNA: TGCAGTGCTAGGAGATGGACTAGCGGGTACAATGAGCAGTTCTTC.